This entry features one T cell receptor (beta chain) sequence. Antigen unknown. The CDR3 is made up of 14 amino acids. V was trimmed by 5 bases and J by 2 bases, leaving 13 bases between them. Germline V gives CDR1 SGHDT, CDR2 YYEEEE. Repertoires were generated with immunoSEQ multiplex PCR, while TCRdb's copy carries only in-frame clones and drops some. The sample lists 20,000 to 25,000 clones, about 60% occurring once. The data originate from a study of CD4 T cells in relation to SARS-CoV-2 and coronaviruses. Study in general: ViraFEST: approximately 10-day antigen culture of PBMCs, then TCR beta CDR3 sequencing. Controls used an HIV-1 Nef peptide pool or no peptide. Whole-study results and caveats: The cross-reactivity analysis covered only spike protein, not other viral proteins.

Unexposed donor CD4+ T cells date from about 2011-2018, before the COVID-19 pandemic. Isolation of CD4+ T cells took place after approximately 11 days in culture. As cell numbers allowed, unexposed-donor CD4+ T cells faced SARS-CoV-2 S/N and four cold-coronavirus spikes. The sequence was obtained from a human donor in good health. The J gene is TRBJ1-2, the V gene TRBV5-6, with D maybe TRBD1 (5 bases). Material: CD4+ T cells from PBMCs, cultured in vitro. CDR3 region: CASRKGTGNYGYTF. CDR3 sequence (DNA): TGTGCCAGCAGGAAAGGGACGGGGAACTATGGCTACACCTTC.